This TCR beta chain was obtained from a study of shared clonotypes between healthy human individuals. Study-wide results and caveats: Genetic and exposure-history diversity was limited by the small donor number. The sole specimen, blood, was sampled, and tissue repertoires likely differ.

Germline V lookup: CDR1 SGHDT, CDR2 YYEEEE. There are 14 residues in the CDR3. The ends were cut back, 2 bases at V and 3 bases at J, with 12 bases in the middle. Turning to this clone: Its antigen is as yet unknown.

The study drew its donors from healthy HIV-negative adults without recent acute infections or vaccinations. Adults of Caucasian background living in Nashville, Tennessee made up all donors. Data came from immunoSEQ multiplex PCR; TCRdb stores just in-frame clones and leaves some out. In the table there are about 480,000 clones, 60% to 80% of which are singletons. The source is a woman aged 40 to 50 in good health. Some clones in this sample may be carry-over from other donors' samples. The genes are TRBV5-6 and TRBJ2-7; D is possibly TRBD2 (6 bases). Sequencing was carried out using PBMCs. CDR3 in amino acids: CASSLTAGNYEQYF. In nucleotides, the CDR3 is TGTGCCAGCAGCTTAACAGCGGGCAACTACGAGCAGTACTTC.